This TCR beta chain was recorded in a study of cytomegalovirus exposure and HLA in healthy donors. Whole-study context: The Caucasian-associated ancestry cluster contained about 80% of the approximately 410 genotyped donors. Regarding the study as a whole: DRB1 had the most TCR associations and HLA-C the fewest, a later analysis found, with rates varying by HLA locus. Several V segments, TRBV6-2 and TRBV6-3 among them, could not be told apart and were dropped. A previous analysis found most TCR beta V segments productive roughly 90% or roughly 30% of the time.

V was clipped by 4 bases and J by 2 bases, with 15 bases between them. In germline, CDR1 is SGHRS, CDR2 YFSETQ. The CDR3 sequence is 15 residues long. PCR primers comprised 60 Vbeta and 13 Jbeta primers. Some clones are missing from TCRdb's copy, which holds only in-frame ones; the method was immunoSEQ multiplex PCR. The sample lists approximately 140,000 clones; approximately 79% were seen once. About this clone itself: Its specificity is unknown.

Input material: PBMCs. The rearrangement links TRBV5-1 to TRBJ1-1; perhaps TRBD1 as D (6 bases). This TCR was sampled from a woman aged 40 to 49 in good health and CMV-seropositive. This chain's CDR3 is CASSVIQGVNTEAFF. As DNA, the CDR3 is TGCGCCAGCAGCGTCATACAGGGTGTTAACACTGAAGCTTTCTTT.